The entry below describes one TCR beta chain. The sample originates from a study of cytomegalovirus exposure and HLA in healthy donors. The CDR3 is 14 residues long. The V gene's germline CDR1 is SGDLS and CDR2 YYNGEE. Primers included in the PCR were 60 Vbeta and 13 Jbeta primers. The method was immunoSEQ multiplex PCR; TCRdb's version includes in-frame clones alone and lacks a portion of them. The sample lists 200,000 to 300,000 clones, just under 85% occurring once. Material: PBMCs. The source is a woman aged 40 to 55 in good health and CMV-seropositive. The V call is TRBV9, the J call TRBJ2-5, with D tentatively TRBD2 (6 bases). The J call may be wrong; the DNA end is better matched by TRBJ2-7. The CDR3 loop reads CASSPWDLPYEQYF. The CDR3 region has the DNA TGTGCCAGCAGCCCTTGGGACTTACCCTACGAGCAGTACTTC.